The sequence of this T cell receptor (beta chain) was determined in a study of spatial heterogeneity in lung cancer. Study overall: Every unique TCR and UMI combination, on average, appeared more than ten times in raw reads.

Study results and limitations: Expanded intratumoral alpha and beta TCR counts tracked tumor mutation counts.

Trimming cost V 4 bases and J 0 bases, with 7 bases left between them. The germline V gene encodes CDR1 MNHEY and CDR2 SVGAGI. The CDR3 is 15 amino acids. A unique molecular identifier was carried by every single TCR cDNA molecule. TCRdb reprocessed the 5' RACE reads with MiXCR, giving one entry per CDR3 protein. Of nearly 2,500 distinct CDR3 sequences in the sample, 5% to 7.5% were seen once. By frequency in the sample, this clonotype is large. Its matching antigen is unknown. Time point in this sample: sample taken at primary tumor resection. Material: lung tumor tissue, obtained at surgery. The rearrangement uses TRBV6-5 and TRBJ2-6; the D gene is possibly TRBD1 (6 bases). The source of this sequence is a male donor with early-stage non-small cell lung cancer. DNA of the CDR3: TGTGCCAGCAGTTTGGACAGCTCTGGGGCCAACGTCCTGACTTTC. Protein product: CASSLDSSGANVLTF.